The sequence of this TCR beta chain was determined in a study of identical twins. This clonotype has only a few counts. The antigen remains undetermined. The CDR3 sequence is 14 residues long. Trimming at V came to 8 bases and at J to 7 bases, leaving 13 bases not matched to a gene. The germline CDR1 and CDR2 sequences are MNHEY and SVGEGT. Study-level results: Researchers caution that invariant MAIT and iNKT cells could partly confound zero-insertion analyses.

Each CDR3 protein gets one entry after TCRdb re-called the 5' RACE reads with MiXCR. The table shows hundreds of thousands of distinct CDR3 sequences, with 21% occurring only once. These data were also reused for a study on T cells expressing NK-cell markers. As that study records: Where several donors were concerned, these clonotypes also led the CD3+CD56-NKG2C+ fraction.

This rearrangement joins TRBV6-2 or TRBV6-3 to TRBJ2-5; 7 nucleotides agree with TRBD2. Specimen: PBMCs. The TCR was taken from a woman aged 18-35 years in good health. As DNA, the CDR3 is TGTGCCAGCCACCGGGGGGTGGATGAAGTGACCCAGTACTTC. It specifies CASHRGVDEVTQYF.